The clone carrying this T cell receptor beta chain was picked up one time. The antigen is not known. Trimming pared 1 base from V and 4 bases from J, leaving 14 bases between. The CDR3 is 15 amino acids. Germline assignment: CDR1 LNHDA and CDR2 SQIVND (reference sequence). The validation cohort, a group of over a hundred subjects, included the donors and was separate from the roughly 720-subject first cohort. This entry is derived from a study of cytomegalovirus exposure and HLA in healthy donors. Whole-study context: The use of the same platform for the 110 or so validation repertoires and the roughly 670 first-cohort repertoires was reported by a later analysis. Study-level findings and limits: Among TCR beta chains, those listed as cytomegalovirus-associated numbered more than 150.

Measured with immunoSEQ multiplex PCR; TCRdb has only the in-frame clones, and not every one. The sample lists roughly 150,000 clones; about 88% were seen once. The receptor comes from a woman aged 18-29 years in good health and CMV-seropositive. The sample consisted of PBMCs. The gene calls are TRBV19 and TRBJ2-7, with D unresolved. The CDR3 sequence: CASSIVSVSPYEQYF. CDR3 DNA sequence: TGTGCCAGTAGTATAGTGTCCGTTTCCCCTTACGAGCAGTACTTC.